This T cell receptor (beta chain) was obtained from a study of Graves' ophthalmopathy and Graves' hyperthyroidism. Note on this clonotype: The antigen is undetermined.

General study findings and limits: Most expanded clonotypes from thyroid (those above 0.001 frequency) were also found in blood.

J lost 3 bases, V lost 2 bases, and 2 bases had no gene match. The CDR3 consists of 14 residues. From germline, CDR1 is PRHDT and CDR2 FYEKMQ (reference sequence). Moderate-to-severe activity, with CAS ≥3, NOSPECS ≥4 and duration under 3 months, characterized the donors with ophthalmopathy. Each diagnosis was determined on the basis of clinical symptoms, serum thyroxine, TRAb, thyroid ultrasound and orbital computed tomography. Investigators amplified TCR beta CDR3 regions from RNA transcripts. RT-PCR was first run with HTBI primers, then multiplex PCR in a second round. A single record per CDR3 protein comes from TCRdb applying MiXCR to the multiplex PCR reads. The table shows about 220,000 distinct CDR3 sequences, with 20% to 25% occurring only once.

The receptor was isolated from a woman in her forties or fifties with Graves' ophthalmopathy. The sequencing sample was made of peripheral blood. The chain has TRBV13 and TRBJ2-3; 7 bases match TRBD2. The DNA for the CDR3 is TGTGCCAGCAGCTTATGGGGAGGGACAGATACGCAGTATTTT. This encodes CASSLWGGTDTQYF.